Following are 14 T cell receptor beta chains from one sample sequenced in a study of OX40 agonist ivuxolimab in advanced cancers. Sequencing was performed with immunoSEQ multiplex PCR; in TCRdb, only in-frame clones are kept and a portion is missing. The sample includes roughly 76,000 clones, approximately 80% seen only once; the top ten take approximately 6%. Sample: CD4+ or CD8+ T cells sorted from blood, taken in a trial of the OX40 agonist ivuxolimab. The receptors derive from an adult with an advanced solid tumor such as melanoma, head and neck, liver or kidney cancer.

The chain is built from TRBV5-5 and TRBJ2-7; weak D call: TRBD2 (5 bases). Germline loops: CDR1 SGHKS, CDR2 YYEKEE (reference sequence). V lost 4 bases and J 2 bases, leaving 13 bases between the germline ends. The CDR3 consists of 14 residues. The chain's CDR3 is CASSQRLSAYEQYF. CDR3 DNA: TGTGCCAGCAGCCAGCGGCTAAGTGCCTACGAGCAGTACTTC.

V is TRBV19 and J is TRBJ2-5; the D gene is possibly TRBD1 (6 bases). This CDR3 is 15 amino acids long. CDR1 LNHDA and CDR2 SQIVND come from the germline V gene (reference sequence). The V and J ends lost 6 bases and 0 bases respectively, with 14 bases between them. The CDR3 DNA reads TGTGCCAGTAGGACCGGGACAAGATACCAAGAGACCCAGTACTTC. It yields the protein CASRTGTRYQETQYF. Full variable domain (remainder filled in from reference TRBV19 and TRBJ2-5): DGGITQSPKYLFRKEGQNVTLSCEQNLNHDAMYWYRQDPGQGLRLIYYSQIVNDFQKGDIAEGYSVSREKKESFPLTVTSAQKNPTAFYLCASRTGTRYQETQYFGPGTRLLVL.

With respect to this clone: The conserved phenylalanine or tryptophan normally closing the CDR3 is absent here, so this likely arose from a read error. The gene calls are TRBV6-5 and TRBJ2-7; 9 bases agree with TRBD1. CDR1 MNHEY and CDR2 SVGAGI come from the germline V gene. The CDR3 consists of 16 residues. With 2 bases clipped from V and 0 bases from J, the junction kept 5 bases outside the gene matches. In DNA, the CDR3 is TGTGCCAGCAGTTACCCGGGACAGGGAAGCTCCTACGAGCAGTACATC. Residues: CASSYPGQGSSYEQYI.

The chain has TRBV27 and TRBJ2-6, with no clear D. Germline CDR1 reads MNHEY; CDR2 reads SMNVEV (reference sequence). This CDR3 spans 17 amino acids. Trimming stripped 4 bases from V and 0 bases from J, with 13 bases between. The CDR3 nucleotides read TGTGCCAGCAGTTCCGATTCTTACAGCTCTGGGGCCAACGTCCTGACTTTC. This codes for CASSSDSYSSGANVLTF.

The chain uses TRBV19 and TRBJ2-1; TRBD2 matches at 10 bases. Germline V lookup: CDR1 LNHDA, CDR2 SQIVND (reference sequence). The CDR3 contains 16 residues. J gave up 0 bases and V 2 bases, and 1 base lay outside the gene matches. CDR3: CASSIRTSGSYNEQFF. CDR3 nucleotide sequence: TGTGCCAGTAGTATACGGACTAGCGGCTCCTACAATGAGCAGTTCTTC.

The chain is built from TRBV6-6 and TRBJ2-7, with 7 bases matching TRBD1. Germline V gives CDR1 MNHNY, CDR2 SVGAGI (reference sequence). CDR3 length: 13 residues. With V trimmed by 10 bases and J by 6 bases, 12 bases remained unmatched. For the CDR3, the DNA is TGTGCCACCCGACAGGGCAACCGGCCCGAGCAGTACTTC. Protein: CATRQGNRPEQYF.

J is TRBJ2-7 and V is TRBV11-3; D unclear. Germline V gene lookup returns CDR1 SGHNT and CDR2 YENEEA. Trimming pared 1 base from V and 7 bases from J, leaving 17 bases between. The CDR3 runs to 15 residues. The CDR3 spells CASSLGAPPRREQYF. The CDR3 nucleotides read TGTGCCAGCAGCTTAGGGGCTCCCCCTCGGCGAGAGCAGTACTTC.

The V and J genes are TRBV5-5 and TRBJ1-5; D uncertain. The CDR3 is 17 residues long. Germline CDR1 and CDR2: SGHKS and YYEKEE (reference sequence). Trimming stripped 1 base from V and 0 bases from J, with 14 bases between. The CDR3 nucleotides read TGTGCCAGCAGCTTGTTGGTACGGGCTTATAGCAATCAGCCCCAGCATTTT. It is translated as CASSLLVRAYSNQPQHF.

This sequence joins TRBV11-2 and TRBJ2-1; D gene unclear. Germline CDR1 is SGHAT and CDR2 is FQNNGV. The CDR3 loop spans 16 amino acids. Trimming shortened V by 5 bases and J by 1 base, and 15 bases separated the two germline ends. CDR3 DNA sequence: TGTGCCAGCAGCCCCATCCAAGGGATGTCCTACAATGAGCAGTTCTTC. It specifies CASSPIQGMSYNEQFF.

V usage is TRBV7-2 and J usage is TRBJ2-1; TRBD1 is a possible D gene (6 bases). Germline CDR1 and CDR2: SGHTA and FQGNSA. V shed 2 bases and J shed 8 bases, with 22 bases lying between them. The CDR3 is made up of 17 amino acids. The CDR3 nucleotides are TGTGCCAGCAGCTTAACTTTTGGGGGCGCCCAAGTCGATGAGCAGTTCTTC. Protein: CASSLTFGGAQVDEQFF.

This clone was recorded only once. The chain joins TRBV13 to TRBJ1-3, with D unclear. Looked up from germline, CDR1 is PRHDT and CDR2 is FYEKMQ (reference sequence). This CDR3 region has 14 residues. Trimming shortened V by 5 bases and J by 0 bases, and 8 bases separated the two germline ends. In DNA, the CDR3 is TGTGCCAGCAGCCAGCCCGACTCTGGAAACACCATATATTTT. Translating gives CASSQPDSGNTIYF. Using reference TRBV13 and TRBJ1-3 for the parts outside the CDR3, the full variable domain is AAGVIQSPRHLIKEKRETATLKCYPIPRHDTVYWYQQGPGQDPQFLISFYEKMQSDKGSIPDRFSAQQFSDYHSELNMSSLELGDSALYFCASSQPDSGNTIYFGEGSWLTVV.

The rearrangement links TRBV7-3 to TRBJ2-1; TRBD2 matches at 8 bases. Germline V gene data show CDR1 as SGHTA and CDR2 as FQGTGA. The CDR3 runs 15 residues. Trimming took 0 bases from V and 9 from J; bases not matched to a gene: 7. The CDR3: CASSLTSGDRVEQFF. The DNA of the CDR3 is TGTGCCAGCAGCTTAACTAGCGGGGACCGGGTTGAGCAGTTCTTC.

This clone has a handful of counts. V usage is TRBV19 and J usage is TRBJ2-4; 10 bases are a match to TRBD1. The junction had 5 bases not matched to a gene; V was cut back by 6 bases and J by 3 bases. CDR3 length: 15 amino acids. Germline CDR1 is LNHDA and CDR2 is SQIVND (reference sequence). In nucleotides, the CDR3 is TGTGCCAGTAGGGACAGGGGGTTGAGCAAAAACATTCAGTACTTC. This encodes CASRDRGLSKNIQYF. Full variable domain (rest looked up from reference TRBV19 and TRBJ2-4): DGGITQSPKYLFRKEGQNVTLSCEQNLNHDAMYWYRQDPGQGLRLIYYSQIVNDFQKGDIAEGYSVSREKKESFPLTVTSAQKNPTAFYLCASRDRGLSKNIQYFGAGTRLSVL.

The chain is built from TRBV11-3 and TRBJ2-1, with 7 bases lining up with TRBD1. CDR3 size: 17 residues. The ends lost 4 bases at V and 1 base at J; junction bases unmatched: 10. CDR1 and CDR2 (germline): SGHNT, YENEEA. The CDR3 reads CASSSRSGTESYNEQFF. DNA for the CDR3: TGTGCCAGCAGCTCACGATCTGGGACAGAGTCCTACAATGAGCAGTTCTTC.